The 13 T cell receptor beta chains given below trace back to one sample, sequenced in a study of monozygotic twins with inflammatory bowel disease. Reanalyzing the 5' RACE reads, TCRdb keeps one entry per CDR3 protein, without DNA. The listing records about 420,000 distinct CDR3 sequences. Sequenced sample: blood. The receptors shown here come from a human donor with ulcerative colitis or Crohn's disease, or a healthy co-twin of an affected twin (not recorded which).

The rearrangement links TRBV19 to TRBJ2-5. The CDR3 has 12 residues. The germline V gene encodes CDR1 LNHDA and CDR2 SQIVND (reference sequence). The CDR3 loop reads CASTERGETQYF.

V and J are TRBV20-1 and TRBJ2-3. The CDR3 loop spans 12 amino acids. Per germline, CDR1 DFQATT and CDR2 SNEGSKA (reference sequence). This CDR3 reads CSASRPTDTQYF.

The rearrangement uses TRBV24-1 and TRBJ2-3; no DNA is available, so the TRBD2 call from TCRdb remains unchecked. Germline CDR1 and CDR2: KGHDR and SFDVKD. The CDR3 is made up of 17 amino acids. The CDR3 loop reads CATSDARESGRTDTQYF.

This CDR3 is CSAWSGVSTDTQYF. This chain uses TRBV20-1 with TRBJ2-3; TCRdb designates TRBD2, a call that cannot be tested without DNA. Per germline, CDR1 DFQATT and CDR2 SNEGSKA (reference sequence). The CDR3 loop spans 14 amino acids.

The chain carries TRBV5-1 and TRBJ2-5; TCRdb returns TRBD1, unconfirmable since there is no DNA. The CDR3 is made up of 16 amino acids. Germline values: CDR1 SGHRS, CDR2 YFSETQ. The CDR3 loop is CASSLVLGTGQETQYF.

The V and J genes are TRBV20-1 and TRBJ2-5; as DNA is missing, the TRBD2 call by TCRdb cannot be tested. Germline V gives CDR1 DFQATT, CDR2 SNEGSKA (reference sequence). The CDR3 is 16 residues long. CDR3 in amino acids: CSARDQLAGGPETQYF.

The gene calls are TRBV30 and TRBJ1-2; with no DNA, the TCRdb D assignment of TRBD1 cannot be verified. CDR1 and CDR2 (germline): GTSNPN, SVGIG (reference sequence). The CDR3 has 11 residues. The CDR3: CASQWGPGYTF.

The chain recombines TRBV7-3 with TRBJ2-3. From germline, CDR1 is SGHTA and CDR2 FQGTGA. CDR3 length equals 15 residues. CDR3 loop: CASSLNSGTMDTQYF.

The rearrangement links TRBV9 to TRBJ1-2; the TCRdb D gene call, TRBD1, has no DNA to confirm it. The CDR3 is 15 amino acids. The germline CDR1 and CDR2 sequences are SGDLS and YYNGEE. CDR3 loop: CGSAEGAISNYGYTF.

The chain joins TRBV9 to TRBJ1-1. Germline V CDR1 and CDR2: SGDLS, YYNGEE. This CDR3 has 14 amino acids. The CDR3 region is CASSVVAVGTEAFF. The whole variable domain, remainder taken from reference TRBV9 and TRBJ1-1, is DSGVTQTPKHLITATGQRVTLRCSPRSGDLSVYWYQQSLDQGLQFLIQYYNGEERAKGNILERFSAQQFPDLHSELNLSSLELGDSALYFCASSVVAVGTEAFFGQGTRLTVV.

The rearrangement uses TRBV7-9 and TRBJ2-7; TCRdb indicates TRBD2, and absent DNA this call remains unverified. The germline gives CDR1 SEHNR, CDR2 FQNEAQ (reference sequence). The CDR3 totals 14 residues. CDR3: CASSFYDGRYEQYF. Full variable domain (remainder filled in from reference TRBV7-9 and TRBJ2-7): DTGVSQNPRHKITKRGQNVTFRCDPISEHNRLYWYRQTLGQGPEFLTYFQNEAQLEKSRLLSDRFSAERPKGSFSTLEIQRTEQGDSAMYLCASSFYDGRYEQYFGPGTRLTVT.

The CDR3: CASNNQVTGGRQETQYF. The chain joins TRBV28 to TRBJ2-5; the TCRdb call, TRBD1, lacks DNA for checking. The CDR3 spans 17 residues. Germline values: CDR1 MDHEN, CDR2 SYDVKM.

This rearrangement joins TRBV12-3 or TRBV12-4 to TRBJ1-1; TCRdb returns TRBD1, unconfirmable since there is no DNA. This CDR3 spans 15 amino acids. The chain's CDR3 is CASSRDRGHNTEAFF.